This TCR beta chain was captured in a study of cytomegalovirus exposure and HLA in healthy donors. Study observations and caveats: Later on, a genetic analysis was performed. It linked a missense variant in DCLRE1C with V- and J-gene trimming of TCR beta. A later analysis linked 15,000 to 20,000 TCR beta sequences to HLA alleles at 0.05 false discovery rate. TRBV6-2, TRBV6-3 and some other V segments were excluded as indistinguishable.

Whereas donors were nominally healthy upon sampling, unrecorded immune exposures were probable. The V and J ends lost 3 bases and 6 bases respectively, with 11 bases between them. This CDR3 has 13 residues. Germline assignment: CDR1 PRHDT and CDR2 FYEKMQ (reference sequence). 13 Jbeta primers and 60 Vbeta primers were used for the PCR. Generated by immunoSEQ multiplex PCR, the TCRdb table keeps only in-frame clones and is missing some. This table holds approximately 180,000 clones, 12% found once. Remarks on this clone: The antigen is unknown.

This chain joins TRBV13 and TRBJ2-5, with D uncertain. The sequence was obtained from a man aged 45-65 years in good health and CMV-seropositive. Specimen: PBMCs. The CDR3 spells CASSFPGTKTQYF. The DNA for the CDR3 is TGTGCCAGCAGCTTCCCAGGTACGAAGACCCAGTACTTC. The full variable domain, in which reference TRBV13 and TRBJ2-5 provide the parts outside the CDR3, is AAGVIQSPRHLIKEKRETATLKCYPIPRHDTVYWYQQGPGQDPQFLISFYEKMQSDKGSIPDRFSAQQFSDYHSELNMSSLELGDSALYFCASSFPGTKTQYFGPGTRLLVL.